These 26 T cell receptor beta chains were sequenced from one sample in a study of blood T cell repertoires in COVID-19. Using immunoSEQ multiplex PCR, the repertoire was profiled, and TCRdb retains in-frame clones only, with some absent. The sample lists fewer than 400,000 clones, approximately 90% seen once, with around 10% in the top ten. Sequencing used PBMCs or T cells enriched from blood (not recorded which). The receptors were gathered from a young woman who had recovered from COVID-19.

Here the CDR3 reads CASTGQGNNEQFF. For the CDR3, the DNA is TGTGCCAGCACGGGACAGGGTAACAATGAGCAGTTCTTC. V gene TRBV21-1 combines with J gene TRBJ2-1; the table's D call, TRBD1, has no DNA check behind it. TRBV21-1 has pseudogene status. The CDR3 runs to 13 residues.

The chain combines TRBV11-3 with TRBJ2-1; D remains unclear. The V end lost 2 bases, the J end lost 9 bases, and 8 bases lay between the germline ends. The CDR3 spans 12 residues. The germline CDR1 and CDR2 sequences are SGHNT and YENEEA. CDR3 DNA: TGTGCCAGCAGCTTATATCCAGGTGAGCAGTTCTTC. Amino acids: CASSLYPGEQFF.

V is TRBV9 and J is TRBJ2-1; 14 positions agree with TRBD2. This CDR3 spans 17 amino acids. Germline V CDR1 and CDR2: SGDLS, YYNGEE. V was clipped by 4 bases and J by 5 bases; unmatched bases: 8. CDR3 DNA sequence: TGTGCCAGCAGCTCGGGGGTGGGACTAGCGGGGGACAATGAGCAGTTCTTC. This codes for CASSSGVGLAGDNEQFF.

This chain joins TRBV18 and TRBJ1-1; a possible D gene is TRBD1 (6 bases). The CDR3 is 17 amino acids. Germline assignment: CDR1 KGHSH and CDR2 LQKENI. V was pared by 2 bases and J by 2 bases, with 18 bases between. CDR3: CASSPRADSNVNTEAFF. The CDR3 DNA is TGTGCCAGCTCACCAAGGGCGGACAGTAATGTCAACACTGAAGCTTTCTTT.

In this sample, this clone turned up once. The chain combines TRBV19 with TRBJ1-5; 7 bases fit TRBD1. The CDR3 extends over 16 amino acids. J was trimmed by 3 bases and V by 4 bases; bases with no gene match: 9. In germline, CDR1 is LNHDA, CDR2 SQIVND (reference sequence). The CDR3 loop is CASSNGGQVPNQPQHF. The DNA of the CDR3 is TGTGCCAGTAGTAATGGAGGACAGGTACCCAATCAGCCCCAGCATTTT.

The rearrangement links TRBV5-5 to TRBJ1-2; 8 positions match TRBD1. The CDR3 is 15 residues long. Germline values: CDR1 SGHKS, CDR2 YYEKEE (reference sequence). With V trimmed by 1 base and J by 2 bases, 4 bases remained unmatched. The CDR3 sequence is CASSLQGAGNYGYTF. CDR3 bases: TGTGCCAGCAGCTTGCAGGGGGCGGGGAACTATGGCTACACCTTC.

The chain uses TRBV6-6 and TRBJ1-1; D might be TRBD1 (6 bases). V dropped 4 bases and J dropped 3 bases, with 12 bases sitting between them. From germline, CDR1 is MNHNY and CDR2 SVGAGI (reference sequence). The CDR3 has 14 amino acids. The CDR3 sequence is CASSFGTGYTEAFF. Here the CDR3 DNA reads TGTGCCAGCAGTTTCGGAACAGGGTACACTGAAGCTTTCTTT.

This chain's CDR3 is CASSLDGTRQSDTQYF. The CDR3 bases are TGTGCCAGCAGCTTAGACGGGACTAGGCAATCGGATACGCAGTATTTT. The chain couples TRBV7-9 to TRBJ2-3; TRBD2 matches at 8 bases. After removal of 1 base from V and 6 bases from J, the junction contained 9 bases not matched to a gene. This CDR3 region has 16 residues. The V gene's germline CDR1 is SEHNR and CDR2 FQNEAQ (reference sequence).

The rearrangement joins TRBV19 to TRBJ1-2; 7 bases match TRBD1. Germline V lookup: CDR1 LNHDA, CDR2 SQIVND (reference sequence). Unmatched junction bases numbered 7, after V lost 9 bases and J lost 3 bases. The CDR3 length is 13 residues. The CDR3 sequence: CASRRDRDYGYTF. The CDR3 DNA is TGTGCCAGCCGGAGGGACAGAGACTATGGCTACACCTTC.

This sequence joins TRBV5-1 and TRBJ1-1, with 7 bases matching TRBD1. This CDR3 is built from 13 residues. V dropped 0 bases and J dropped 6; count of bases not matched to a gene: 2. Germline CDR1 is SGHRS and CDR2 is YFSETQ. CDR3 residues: CASSLGQGSEAFF. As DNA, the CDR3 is TGCGCCAGCAGCTTGGGACAGGGCTCTGAAGCTTTCTTT.

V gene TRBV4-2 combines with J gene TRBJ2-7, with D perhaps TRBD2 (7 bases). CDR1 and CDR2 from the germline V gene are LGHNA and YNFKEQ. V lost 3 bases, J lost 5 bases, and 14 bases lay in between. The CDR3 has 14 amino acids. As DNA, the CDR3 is TGTGCCAGCAGCCATGGGGGGGGACAACACGAGCAGTACTTC. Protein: CASSHGGGQHEQYF.

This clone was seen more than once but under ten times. CDR3 nucleotides: TGTGCCAGCAGCTTAGCGGGTCGCTGGGACACAACCTACGAGCAGTACTTC. It translates to CASSLAGRWDTTYEQYF. The genes are TRBV7-9 and TRBJ2-7; tentative D call: TRBD1 (6 bases). CDR3 length equals 17 residues. The V end lost 0 bases, the J end lost 2 bases, and 17 bases lay between the germline ends. Germline V lookup: CDR1 SEHNR, CDR2 FQNEAQ (reference sequence).

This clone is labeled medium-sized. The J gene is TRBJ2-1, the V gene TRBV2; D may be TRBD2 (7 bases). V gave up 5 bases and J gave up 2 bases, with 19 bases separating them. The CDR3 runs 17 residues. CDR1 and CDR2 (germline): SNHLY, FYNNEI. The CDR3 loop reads CASSSTLGGGPYNEQFF. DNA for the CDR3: TGTGCCAGCAGTTCTACTCTAGGGGGGGGCCCCTACAATGAGCAGTTCTTC.

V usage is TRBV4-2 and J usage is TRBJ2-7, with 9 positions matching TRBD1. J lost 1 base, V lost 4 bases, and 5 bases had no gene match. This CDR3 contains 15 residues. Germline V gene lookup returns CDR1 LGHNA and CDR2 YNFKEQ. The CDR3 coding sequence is TGTGCCAGCAGCCCCTTGGGACAGGGATCCTACGAGCAGTACTTC. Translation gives CASSPLGQGSYEQYF.

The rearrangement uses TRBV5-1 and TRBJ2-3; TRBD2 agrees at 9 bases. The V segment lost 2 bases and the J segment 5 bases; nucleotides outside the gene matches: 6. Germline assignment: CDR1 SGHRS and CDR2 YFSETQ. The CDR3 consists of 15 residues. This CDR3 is CASSFGGRAGDTQYF. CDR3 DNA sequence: TGCGCCAGCAGCTTTGGCGGGAGGGCCGGAGATACGCAGTATTTT.

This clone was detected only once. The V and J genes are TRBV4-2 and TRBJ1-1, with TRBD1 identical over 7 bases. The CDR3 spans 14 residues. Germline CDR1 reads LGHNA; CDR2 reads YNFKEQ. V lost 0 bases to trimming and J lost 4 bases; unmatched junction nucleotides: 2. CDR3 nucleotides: TGTGCCAGCAGCCAAGAAACAGGGGTCACTGAAGCTTTCTTT. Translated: CASSQETGVTEAFF.

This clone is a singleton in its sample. CDR3 nucleotide sequence: TGTGCCAGCAGCTTACTAGCGGGAGCCCCTATGAATGAGCAGTTCTTC. This gives the protein CASSLLAGAPMNEQFF. The V gene is TRBV7-9, the J gene TRBJ2-1, with 10 nucleotides matching TRBD2. With 2 bases clipped from V and 7 bases from J, the junction kept 8 bases outside the gene matches. This CDR3 spans 16 amino acids. Germline loops: CDR1 SEHNR, CDR2 FQNEAQ (reference sequence).

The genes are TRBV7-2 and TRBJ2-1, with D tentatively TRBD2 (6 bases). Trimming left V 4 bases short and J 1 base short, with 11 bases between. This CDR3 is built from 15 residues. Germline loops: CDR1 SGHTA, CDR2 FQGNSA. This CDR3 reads CASSSEGGSYNEQFF. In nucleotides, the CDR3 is TGTGCCAGCAGCTCGGAGGGCGGATCCTACAATGAGCAGTTCTTC. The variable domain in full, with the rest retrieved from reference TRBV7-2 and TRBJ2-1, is GAGVSQSPSNKVTEKGKDVELRCDPISGHTALYWYRQSLGQGLEFLIYFQGNSAPDKSGLPSDRFSAERTGGSVSTLTIQRTQQEDSAVYLCASSSEGGSYNEQFFGPGTRLTVL.

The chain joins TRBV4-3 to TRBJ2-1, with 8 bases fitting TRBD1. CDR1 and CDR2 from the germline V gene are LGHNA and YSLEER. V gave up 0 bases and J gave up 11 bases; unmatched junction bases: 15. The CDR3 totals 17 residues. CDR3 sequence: CASSQDRRTGTTMKQFF. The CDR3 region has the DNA TGCGCCAGCAGCCAAGATAGGCGGACAGGGACGACAATGAAGCAGTTCTTC.

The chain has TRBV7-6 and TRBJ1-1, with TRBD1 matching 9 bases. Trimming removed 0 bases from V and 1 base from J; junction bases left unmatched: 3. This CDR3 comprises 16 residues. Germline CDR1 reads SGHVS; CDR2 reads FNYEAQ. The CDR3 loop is CASSLAGQGTNTEAFF. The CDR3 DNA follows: TGTGCCAGCAGCTTAGCGGGACAGGGTACGAACACTGAAGCTTTCTTT.

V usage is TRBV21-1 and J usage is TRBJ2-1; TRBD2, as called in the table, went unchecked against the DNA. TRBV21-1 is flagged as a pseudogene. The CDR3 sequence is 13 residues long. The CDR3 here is CASSKWSDNEQFF. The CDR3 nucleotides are TGTGCCAGCAGCAAATGGAGTGACAATGAGCAGTTCTTC.

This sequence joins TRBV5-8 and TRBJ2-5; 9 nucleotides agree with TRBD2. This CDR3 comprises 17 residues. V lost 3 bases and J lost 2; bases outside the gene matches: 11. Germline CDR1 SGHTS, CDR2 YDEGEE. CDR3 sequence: CASSWSKRGAIQETQYF. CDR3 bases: TGTGCCAGCAGCTGGAGTAAGCGGGGGGCAATACAAGAGACCCAGTACTTC. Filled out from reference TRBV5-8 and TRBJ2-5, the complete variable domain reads EAGVTQSPTHLIKTRGQQATLRCSPISGHTSVYWYQQALGLGLQFLLWYDEGEERNRGNFPPRFSGRQFPNYSSELNVNALELEDSALYLCASSWSKRGAIQETQYFGPGTRLLVL.

CDR3 sequence (DNA): TGTGCCTGGAGTGTCGCGGGGATCTCCTATGGCTACACCTTC. Its translation: CAWSVAGISYGYTF. The chain has TRBV30 and TRBJ1-2; no firm D call. The length of the CDR3 is 14 residues. V was trimmed by 0 bases and J by 4 bases, leaving 12 bases between them. In germline, CDR1 is GTSNPN, CDR2 SVGIG (reference sequence). The full variable domain, with the rest looked up from reference TRBV30 and TRBJ1-2, is SQTIHQWPATLVQPVGSPLSLECTVEGTSNPNLYWYRQAAGRGLQLLFYSVGIGQISSEVPQNLSASRPQDRQFILSSKKLLLSDSGFYLCAWSVAGISYGYTFGSGTRLTVV.

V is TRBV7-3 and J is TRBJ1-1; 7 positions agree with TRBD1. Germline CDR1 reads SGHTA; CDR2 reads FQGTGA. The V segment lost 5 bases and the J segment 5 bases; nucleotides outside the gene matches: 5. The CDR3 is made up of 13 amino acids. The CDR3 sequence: CASSPGGKTEAFF. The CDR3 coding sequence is TGTGCCAGCAGCCCAGGGGGGAAGACTGAAGCTTTCTTT.

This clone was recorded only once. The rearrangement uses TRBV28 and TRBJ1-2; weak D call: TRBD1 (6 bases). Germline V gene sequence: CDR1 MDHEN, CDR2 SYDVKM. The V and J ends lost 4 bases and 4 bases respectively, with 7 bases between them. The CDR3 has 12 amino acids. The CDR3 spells CASSWGPYGYTF. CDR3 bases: TGTGCCAGCAGTTGGGGGCCCTATGGCTACACCTTC.

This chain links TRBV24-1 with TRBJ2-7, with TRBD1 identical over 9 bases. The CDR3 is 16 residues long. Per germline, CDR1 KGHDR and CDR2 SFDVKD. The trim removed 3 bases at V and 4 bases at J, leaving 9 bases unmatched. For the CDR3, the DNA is TGTGCCACCAGTGATGCGACCGGGACAGGGTCGTACGAGCAGTACTTC. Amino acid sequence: CATSDATGTGSYEQYF.